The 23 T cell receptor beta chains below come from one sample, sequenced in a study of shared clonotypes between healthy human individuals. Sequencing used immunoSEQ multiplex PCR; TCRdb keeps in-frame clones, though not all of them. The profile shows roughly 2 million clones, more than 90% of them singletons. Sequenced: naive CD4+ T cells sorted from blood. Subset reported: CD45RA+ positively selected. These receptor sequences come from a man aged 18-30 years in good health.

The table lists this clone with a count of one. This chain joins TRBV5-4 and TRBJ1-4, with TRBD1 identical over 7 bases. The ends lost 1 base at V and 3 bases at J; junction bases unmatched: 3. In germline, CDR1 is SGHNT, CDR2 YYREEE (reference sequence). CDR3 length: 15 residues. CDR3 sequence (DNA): TGTGCCAGCAGCTTGCAGGGGGGCGCTAATGAAAAACTGTTTTTT. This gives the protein CASSLQGGANEKLFF.

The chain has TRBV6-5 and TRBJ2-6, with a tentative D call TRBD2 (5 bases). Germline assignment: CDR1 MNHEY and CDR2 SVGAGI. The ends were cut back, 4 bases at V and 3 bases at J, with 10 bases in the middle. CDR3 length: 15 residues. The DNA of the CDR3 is TGTGCCAGCAGTTCAGAGGGCCTTGGGGCCAACGTCCTGACTTTC. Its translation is CASSSEGLGANVLTF.

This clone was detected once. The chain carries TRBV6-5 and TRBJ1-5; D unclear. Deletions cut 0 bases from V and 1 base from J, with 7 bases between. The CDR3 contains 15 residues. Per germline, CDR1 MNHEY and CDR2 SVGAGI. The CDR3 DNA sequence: TGTGCCAGCAGTTACTCGATCTCAAGCAATCAGCCCCAGCATTTT. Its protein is CASSYSISSNQPQHF.

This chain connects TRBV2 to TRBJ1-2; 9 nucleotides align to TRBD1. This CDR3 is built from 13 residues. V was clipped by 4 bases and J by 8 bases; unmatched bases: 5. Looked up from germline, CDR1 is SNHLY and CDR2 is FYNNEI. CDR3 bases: TGTGCCAGCAGTGGGACAGGGGATACGGGCTACACCTTC. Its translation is CASSGTGDTGYTF.

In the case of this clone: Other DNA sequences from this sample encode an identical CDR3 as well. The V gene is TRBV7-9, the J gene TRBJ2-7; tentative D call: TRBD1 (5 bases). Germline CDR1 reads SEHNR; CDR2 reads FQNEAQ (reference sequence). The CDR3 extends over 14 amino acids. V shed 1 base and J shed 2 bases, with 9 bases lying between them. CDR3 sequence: CASSLVGRAYEQYF. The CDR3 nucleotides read TGTGCCAGCAGCTTAGTCGGCAGGGCCTACGAGCAGTACTTC.

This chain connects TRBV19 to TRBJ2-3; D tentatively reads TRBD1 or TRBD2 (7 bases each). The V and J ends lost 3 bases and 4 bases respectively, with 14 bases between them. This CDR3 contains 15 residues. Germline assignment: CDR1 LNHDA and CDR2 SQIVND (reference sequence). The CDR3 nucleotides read TGTGCCAGTAGTATGGTACAGGGGAGGGCAGATACGCAGTATTTT. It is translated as CASSMVQGRADTQYF.

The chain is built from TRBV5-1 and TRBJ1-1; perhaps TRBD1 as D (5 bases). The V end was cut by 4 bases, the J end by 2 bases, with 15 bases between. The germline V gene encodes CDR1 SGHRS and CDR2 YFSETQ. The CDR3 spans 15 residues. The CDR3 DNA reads TGCGCCAGCAGCCACGGCCAGGGCCCTAACACTGAAGCTTTCTTT. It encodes CASSHGQGPNTEAFF.

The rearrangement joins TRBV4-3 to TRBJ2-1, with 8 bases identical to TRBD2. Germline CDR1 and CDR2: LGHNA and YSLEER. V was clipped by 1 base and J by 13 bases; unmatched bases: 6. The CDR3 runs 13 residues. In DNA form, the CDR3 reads TGCGCCAGCAGCCAAGTTGTACTAGCGGCCCAGTTCTTC. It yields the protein CASSQVVLAAQFF.

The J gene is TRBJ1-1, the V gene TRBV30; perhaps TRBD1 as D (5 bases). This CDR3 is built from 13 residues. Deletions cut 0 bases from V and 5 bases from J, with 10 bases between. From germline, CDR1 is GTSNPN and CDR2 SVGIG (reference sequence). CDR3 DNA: TGTGCCTGGAGTGTAAAGGGGTATACTGAAGCTTTCTTT. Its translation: CAWSVKGYTEAFF.

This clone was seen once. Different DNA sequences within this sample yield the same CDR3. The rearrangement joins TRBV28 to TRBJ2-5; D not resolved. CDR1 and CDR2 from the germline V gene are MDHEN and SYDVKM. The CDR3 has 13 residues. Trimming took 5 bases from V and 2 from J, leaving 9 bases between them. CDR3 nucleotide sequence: TGTGCCAGCAGTAGGACGGTTCAAGAGACCCAGTACTTC. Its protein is CASSRTVQETQYF.

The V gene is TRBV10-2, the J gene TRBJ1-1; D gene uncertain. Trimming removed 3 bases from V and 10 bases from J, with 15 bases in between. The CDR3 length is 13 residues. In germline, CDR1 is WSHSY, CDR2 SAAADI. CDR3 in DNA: TGCGCCAGCAGTGATGGAGTCAAGGAGGCAGCTTTCTTT. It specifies CASSDGVKEAAFF.

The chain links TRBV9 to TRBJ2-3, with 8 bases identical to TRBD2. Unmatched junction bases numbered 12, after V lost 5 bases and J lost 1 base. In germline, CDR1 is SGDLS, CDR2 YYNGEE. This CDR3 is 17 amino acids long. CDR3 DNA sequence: TGTGCCAGCAGTCCCGGTATTATTAGCGGGGGCACAGATACGCAGTATTTT. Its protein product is CASSPGIISGGTDTQYF.

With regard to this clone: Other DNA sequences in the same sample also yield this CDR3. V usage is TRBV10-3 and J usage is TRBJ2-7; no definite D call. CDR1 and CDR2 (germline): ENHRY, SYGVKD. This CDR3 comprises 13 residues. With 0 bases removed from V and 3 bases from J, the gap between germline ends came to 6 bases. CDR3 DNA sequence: TGTGCCATCAGTGAGTCGGGTAGCTACGAGCAGTACTTC. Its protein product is CAISESGSYEQYF.

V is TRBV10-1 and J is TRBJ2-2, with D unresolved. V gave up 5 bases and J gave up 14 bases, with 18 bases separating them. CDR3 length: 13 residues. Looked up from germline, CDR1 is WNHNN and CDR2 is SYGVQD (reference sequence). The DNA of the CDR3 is TGCGCCAGCAGTTCTGCCGGGCCCGATCTCCTGTTTTTT. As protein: CASSSAGPDLLFF.

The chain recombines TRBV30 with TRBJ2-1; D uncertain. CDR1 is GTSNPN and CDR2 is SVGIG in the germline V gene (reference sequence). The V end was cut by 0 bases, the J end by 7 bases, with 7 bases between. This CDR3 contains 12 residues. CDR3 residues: CAWSVRKNEQFF. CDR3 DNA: TGTGCCTGGAGTGTACGAAAAAATGAGCAGTTCTTC. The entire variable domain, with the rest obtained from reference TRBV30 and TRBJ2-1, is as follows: SQTIHQWPATLVQPVGSPLSLECTVEGTSNPNLYWYRQAAGRGLQLLFYSVGIGQISSEVPQNLSASRPQDRQFILSSKKLLLSDSGFYLCAWSVRKNEQFFGPGTRLTVL.

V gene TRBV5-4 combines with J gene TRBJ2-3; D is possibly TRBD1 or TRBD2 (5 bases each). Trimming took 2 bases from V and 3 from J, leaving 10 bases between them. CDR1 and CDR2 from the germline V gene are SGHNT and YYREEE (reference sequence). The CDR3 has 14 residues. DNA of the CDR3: TGTGCCAGCAGCTTCGGGGCGGGTACAGATACGCAGTATTTT. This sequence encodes CASSFGAGTDTQYF.

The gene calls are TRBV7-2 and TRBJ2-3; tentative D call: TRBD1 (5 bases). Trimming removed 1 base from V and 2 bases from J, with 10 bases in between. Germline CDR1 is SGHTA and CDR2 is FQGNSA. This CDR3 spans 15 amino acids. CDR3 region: CASSLVGHTTDTQYF. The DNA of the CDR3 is TGTGCCAGCAGCTTAGTCGGACACACCACAGATACGCAGTATTTT.

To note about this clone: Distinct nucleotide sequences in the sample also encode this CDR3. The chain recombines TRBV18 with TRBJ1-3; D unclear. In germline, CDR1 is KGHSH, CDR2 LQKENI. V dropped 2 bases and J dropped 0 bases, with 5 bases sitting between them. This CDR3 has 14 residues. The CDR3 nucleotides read TGTGCCAGCTCACCAGAACGCTCTGGAAACACCATATATTTT. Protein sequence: CASSPERSGNTIYF. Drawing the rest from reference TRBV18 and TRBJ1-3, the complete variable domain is NAGVMQNPRHLVRRRGQEARLRCSPMKGHSHVYWYRQLPEEGLKFMVYLQKENIIDESGMPKERFSAEFPKEGPSILRIQQVVRGDSAAYFCASSPERSGNTIYFGEGSWLTVV.

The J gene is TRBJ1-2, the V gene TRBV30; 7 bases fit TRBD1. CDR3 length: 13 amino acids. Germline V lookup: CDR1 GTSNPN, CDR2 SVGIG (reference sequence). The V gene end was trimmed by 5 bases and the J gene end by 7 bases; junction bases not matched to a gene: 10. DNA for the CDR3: TGTGCCTGGGTAGCAGGGGGATGGGGTGGCTACACCTTC. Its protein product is CAWVAGGWGGYTF.

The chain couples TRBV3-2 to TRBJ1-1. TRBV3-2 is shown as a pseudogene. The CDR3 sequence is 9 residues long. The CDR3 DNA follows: TGTGCCAGCAGCCTCGAAGCTTTCTTT. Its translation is CASSLEAFF.

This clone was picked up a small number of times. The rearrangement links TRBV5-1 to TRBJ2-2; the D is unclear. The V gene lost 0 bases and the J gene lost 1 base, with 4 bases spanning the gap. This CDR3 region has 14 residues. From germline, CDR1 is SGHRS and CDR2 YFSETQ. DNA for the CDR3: TGCGCCAGCAGCTTGGTTCTGAACACCGGGGAGCTGTTTTTT. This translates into CASSLVLNTGELFF.

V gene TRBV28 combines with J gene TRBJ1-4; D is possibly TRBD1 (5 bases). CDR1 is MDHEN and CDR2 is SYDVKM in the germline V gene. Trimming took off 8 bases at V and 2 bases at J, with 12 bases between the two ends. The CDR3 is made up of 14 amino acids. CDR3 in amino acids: CASGGGPTNEKLFF. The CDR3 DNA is TGTGCCAGCGGGGGGGGACCGACTAATGAAAAACTGTTTTTT. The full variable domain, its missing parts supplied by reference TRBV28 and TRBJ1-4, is DVKVTQSSRYLVKRTGEKVFLECVQDMDHENMFWYRQDPGLGLRLIYFSYDVKMKEKGDIPEGYSVSREKKERFSLILESASTNQTSMYLCASGGGPTNEKLFFGSGTQLSVL.

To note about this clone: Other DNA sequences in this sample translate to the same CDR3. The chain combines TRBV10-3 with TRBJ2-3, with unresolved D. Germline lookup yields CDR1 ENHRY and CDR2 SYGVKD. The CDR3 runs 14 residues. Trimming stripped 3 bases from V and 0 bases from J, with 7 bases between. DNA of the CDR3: TGTGCCATCAGTGAAAGAGATAGCACAGATACGCAGTATTTT. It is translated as CAISERDSTDTQYF.